This T cell receptor beta chain was obtained from a study of T cell repertoires in cytomegalovirus infection. The wider study: Indications of both CMV infection and matching HLA type were provided by public TCR beta signatures.

TCRdb reprocessed the reads via MiXCR and lists one record per CDR3 protein. This sample has more than 200,000 distinct CDR3 sequences, with roughly 9.1% found just once. Germline CDR1 is MRHNA and CDR2 is SNTAGT. V trimming: 4 bases; J trimming: 3 bases; junction bases outside the gene matches: 5. This CDR3 spans 15 amino acids. As to this clonotype: No antigen is known for it.

General study results and limits: Using cumulative public TCR beta family frequency, the authors identified those who carried CMV together with the relevant HLA. HLA-C-restricted CMV-specific TCR beta clonotypes were dominant in the ex vivo response.

The V and J genes are TRBV6-4 and TRBJ2-3; 9 nucleotides agree with TRBD2. The receptor was derived from a human donor in good health (CMV status not recorded). Some clones in this sample may be carry-over from other donors' samples. Material: PBMCs. The CDR3 bases are TGTGCCAGCAGTGGGGCGGGAGGGAGGACAGATACGCAGTATTTT. Amino acid sequence: CASSGAGGRTDTQYF.